Listed below are T cell receptor beta chains from one sample, sequenced in a study of post-analysis software for immune sequencing data. TCRdb processed the PCR reads anew with MiXCR; each CDR3 protein has one entry. In the table there are approximately 400,000 distinct CDR3 sequences, around a third of which are singletons. Sequences were obtained from blood. The receptor set was obtained from a girl aged 10 to 17 with multiple sclerosis. The CDR3 runs from the conserved cysteine through the conserved F or W. A D gene is named only where the DNA matches it firmly. Rows give clone size only sometimes, using once, few, many, or a class for an expanded clone.

D: -; V: TRBV27; J: TRBJ2-5; size: -; DNA: TGTGCCAGCAGTTTAGTAAAAGGGAAAGTAGAGACCCAGTACTTC; CDR3: CASSLVKGKVETQYF
D: TRBD2; V: TRBV6-1; J: TRBJ2-1; size: -; DNA: TGTGCCAGCAGTGAAACCCTAGCGGGGGGGTTTTTCAATGAGCAGTTCTTC; CDR3: CASSETLAGGFFNEQFF
D: TRBD1; V: TRBV7-3; J: TRBJ2-2; size: once; DNA: TGTGCCAGCAGCGTCGGACAGGGGGCCCTTGCCGGGGAGCTGTTTTTT; CDR3: CASSVGQGALAGELFF
D: TRBD2; V: TRBV20-1; J: TRBJ2-5; size: -; DNA: TGCAGTGCTAGAGTGCTAGCGGGCCCACAAGAGACCCAGTACTTC; CDR3: CSARVLAGPQETQYF
D: -; V: TRBV29-1; J: TRBJ2-7; size: few; DNA: TGCAGCGCAACCCGGGACGGACCCTACGAGCAGTACTTC; CDR3: CSATRDGPYEQYF
D: -; V: TRBV7-3; J: TRBJ2-5; size: -; DNA: TGTGCCAGCAGCTTATTAGACGGGACTCGTCAAGAGACCCAGTACTTC; CDR3: CASSLLDGTRQETQYF
D: -; V: TRBV12-3/TRBV12-4; J: TRBJ1-2; size: -; DNA: TGTGCCAGCAGTACCGACGGATATGGCTACACCTTC; CDR3: CASSTDGYGYTF
D: -; V: TRBV24-1; J: TRBJ1-1; size: -; DNA: TGTGCCACCAGTGACCTGGGTGAAGCTTTCTTT; CDR3: CATSDLGEAFF
D: TRBD1; V: TRBV5-1; J: TRBJ2-7; size: few; DNA: TGCGCCAGCAGCCCACGGACAGGAGACTACGAGCAGTACTTC; CDR3: CASSPRTGDYEQYF
D: TRBD2; V: TRBV6-6; J: TRBJ2-5; size: few; DNA: TGTGCCAGCAGTTACGGGATAGCGGGGACTCAAGAGACCCAGTACTTC; CDR3: CASSYGIAGTQETQYF
D: -; V: TRBV24-1; J: TRBJ2-3; size: -; DNA: TGTGCCACCAGTGACCCTGCCATAGATACGCAGTATTTT; CDR3: CATSDPAIDTQYF
D: TRBD1; V: TRBV7-3; J: TRBJ2-5; size: -; DNA: TGTGCCAGCAGCGAAGGACAGGGGGCGTTAATGGAGACCCAGTACTTC; CDR3: CASSEGQGALMETQYF
D: TRBD1; V: TRBV14; J: TRBJ1-2; size: once; DNA: TGTGCCAGCAGCCAAGCTTCGGGGACAGGTGTGGGCTACACCTTC; CDR3: CASSQASGTGVGYTF
D: -; V: TRBV6-5; J: TRBJ2-7; size: -; DNA: TGTGCCAGCAGCATCGCGCAGGGGGAGGGCTCCTACGAGCAGTACTTC; CDR3: CASSIAQGEGSYEQYF
D: -; V: TRBV20-1; J: TRBJ1-1; size: -; DNA: TGCAGTGCTAGGAGGCAGGGAGTCATGAACACTGAAGCTTTCTTT; CDR3: CSARRQGVMNTEAFF
D: TRBD1; V: TRBV20-1; J: TRBJ2-3; size: many; DNA: TGCAGTGCCCAGGCACGAGGGGGCGTTAGGACAGATACGCAGTATTTT; CDR3: CSAQARGGVRTDTQYF
D: TRBD2; V: TRBV20-1; J: TRBJ2-1; size: many; DNA: TGCAGTGCTAGTAGGGCTAGCGGGGGGAATGAGCAGTTCTTC; CDR3: CSASRASGGNEQFF
D: -; V: TRBV4-3; J: TRBJ1-5; size: -; DNA: TGCGCCAGCAGCCAAGCCTCGGACGGTTATCAGCCCCAGCATTTT; CDR3: CASSQASDGYQPQHF
D: TRBD1; V: TRBV7-7; J: TRBJ2-5; size: few; DNA: TGTGCTAGCAGCACCGGACAGGGAGGACAAGAGACCCAGTACTTC; CDR3: CASSTGQGGQETQYF
D: -; V: TRBV27; J: TRBJ2-5; size: -; DNA: TGTGCCAGCAGTTTAAGGGATATGGAGACCCAGTACTTC; CDR3: CASSLRDMETQYF
D: -; V: TRBV20-1; J: TRBJ2-7; size: -; DNA: TGCAGTGTGGCGGGATTTTCCTACGAGCAGTACTTC; CDR3: CSVAGFSYEQYF
D: -; V: TRBV10-3; J: TRBJ2-1; size: few; DNA: TGTGCCATCAGTGAGGGGGGCTCCTACAATGAGCAGTTCTTC; CDR3: CAISEGGSYNEQFF
D: -; V: TRBV11-2; J: TRBJ1-4; size: -; DNA: TGTGCCAGCAGTTCTCAGAGTCAGGGAAAAGAAAAACTGTTTTTT; CDR3: CASSSQSQGKEKLFF
D: TRBD2; V: TRBV20-1; J: TRBJ2-2; size: -; DNA: TGCAGTGCTAGAGCGGCTAGCGGGGGGGAAAGCGGGGAGCTGTTTTTT; CDR3: CSARAASGGESGELFF
D: -; V: TRBV18; J: TRBJ2-7; size: once; DNA: TGTGCCAGCTCACCGGCAGGGGGGAACTACGAGCAGTACTTC; CDR3: CASSPAGGNYEQYF
D: -; V: TRBV6-4; J: TRBJ2-3; size: -; DNA: TGTGCCAGCAGTGACTCGAGACTACGTATAAGCACAGATACGCAGTATTTT; CDR3: CASSDSRLRISTDTQYF
D: -; V: TRBV29-1; J: TRBJ1-2; size: -; DNA: TGCAGCGTTGACGGAGCAAACTATGGCTACACCTTC; CDR3: CSVDGANYGYTF
D: TRBD1; V: TRBV27; J: TRBJ1-6; size: -; DNA: TGTGCCAGCAGTTCGGGTGGGACAGGATGGGTCCTAGTTGATTCACCCCTCCACTTT; CDR3: CASSSGGTGWVLVDSPLHF
D: -; V: TRBV21-1; J: TRBJ2-5; size: -; DNA: TGTGCCAGCAGCAAAGAGGACCAAGAGACCCAGTACTTC; CDR3: CASSKEDQETQYF
D: -; V: TRBV7-9; J: TRBJ1-1; size: few; DNA: TGTGCCAGCAGCTTAGGTCAGGGTCGTCAGGCTGAAGCTTTCTTT; CDR3: CASSLGQGRQAEAFF
D: -; V: TRBV6-5; J: TRBJ2-7; size: few; DNA: TGTGCCAGCAGTTACTCGACGGGCGATCCCTACGAGCAGTACTTC; CDR3: CASSYSTGDPYEQYF
D: TRBD2; V: TRBV3-1; J: TRBJ2-2; size: -; DNA: TGTGCCAGCAGCCAAGATCTACTAGCGGGGAACACCGGGGAGCTGTTTTTT; CDR3: CASSQDLLAGNTGELFF
D: -; V: TRBV7-2; J: TRBJ1-2; size: many; DNA: TGTGCCAGCAGCTTACATTTGGGACATCTCACCTTC; CDR3: CASSLHLGHLTF
D: -; V: TRBV5-6; J: TRBJ1-6; size: -; DNA: TGTGCCAGCAGCCCACTACCGACAGTTTCTAATTCACCCCTCCACTTT; CDR3: CASSPLPTVSNSPLHF
D: -; V: TRBV7-2; J: TRBJ2-1; size: -; DNA: TGTGCCAGCAGGATGCCGGGGGGCCGGGACAATGAGCAGTTCTTC; CDR3: CASRMPGGRDNEQFF
D: -; V: TRBV12-3/TRBV12-4; J: TRBJ2-3; size: -; DNA: TGTGCCAGCAGCCCTGAGTCCCTGGGCACAGATACGCAGTATTTT; CDR3: CASSPESLGTDTQYF
D: -; V: TRBV5-1; J: TRBJ2-1; size: -; DNA: TGCGCCAGCCACGCGTCGCTAGCCTACAATGAGCAGTTCTTC; CDR3: CASHASLAYNEQFF
D: -; V: TRBV7-9; J: TRBJ2-3; size: few; DNA: TGTGCCAGCCGCGGCCATACCGGGACGGAAGGTCCCCCCACACATACGCAGTATTTT; CDR3: CASRGHTGTEGPPTHTQYF
D: -; V: TRBV6-1; J: TRBJ2-3; size: -; DNA: TGTGCCAGCAGTGAAAGGGGCAGGGGTGCTAGCACAGATACGCAGTATTTT; CDR3: CASSERGRGASTDTQYF
D: -; V: TRBV6-5; J: TRBJ1-4; size: few; DNA: TGTGCCACCAAGGGCACGGGGTTGGGGGAAAAACTGTTTTTT; CDR3: CATKGTGLGEKLFF
D: -; V: TRBV6-1; J: TRBJ2-3; size: few; DNA: TGTGCCAGCAGTGAAGTCGCCGACCATACGCAGTATTTT; CDR3: CASSEVADHTQYF
D: TRBD1; V: TRBV5-1; J: TRBJ2-7; size: -; DNA: TGCGCCAGCAGCTTAACAGGGGAAAGCGAGCAGTACTTC; CDR3: CASSLTGESEQYF
D: TRBD1; V: TRBV7-6; J: TRBJ2-1; size: -; DNA: TGTGCCAGCAGCTTAGGGGACAGGGGGCGGAGTGAGCAGTTCTTC; CDR3: CASSLGDRGRSEQFF
D: TRBD2; V: TRBV4-1; J: TRBJ2-5; size: -; DNA: TGCGCCAGCAGCCCCACGCCAGCGGGGGGGCTGGAGGAGACCCAGTACTTC; CDR3: CASSPTPAGGLEETQYF
D: TRBD1; V: TRBV20-1; J: TRBJ1-6; size: few; DNA: TGCAGTGCTAGAGGGGAGGGGACAGGGAGCTCGGCCCTCCACTTT; CDR3: CSARGEGTGSSALHF
D: TRBD1; V: TRBV6-2/TRBV6-3; J: TRBJ2-7; size: few; DNA: TGTGCCAGCAGTAACGACAGGGCTGGGGAGCAGTACTTC; CDR3: CASSNDRAGEQYF
D: TRBD1; V: TRBV5-1; J: TRBJ2-7; size: -; DNA: TGCGCCAGCAGCTCCCGGACAGGGGTCTCCTACGAGCAGTACTTC; CDR3: CASSSRTGVSYEQYF
D: -; V: TRBV21-1; J: TRBJ1-2; size: -; DNA: TGTGCCTGCAGCACCTTGTGGGGCTTCGACAGGAGACTTAACTATGGCTACACCTTC; CDR3: CACSTLWGFDRRLNYGYTF
D: TRBD1; V: TRBV25-1; J: TRBJ1-2; size: few; DNA: TGTGCCAGCAGTGAAGTGGGACAGGGTGGCCACGGCTACACCTTC; CDR3: CASSEVGQGGHGYTF
D: -; V: TRBV3-1; J: TRBJ2-5; size: -; DNA: TGTGCCACTTCCAAGGGGGACCTTCAAGAGACCCAGTACTTC; CDR3: CATSKGDLQETQYF
D: -; V: TRBV27; J: TRBJ2-5; size: few; DNA: TGTGCCAGCAGCCTCCAAGGGGAGACCCAGTACTTC; CDR3: CASSLQGETQYF
D: -; V: TRBV20-1; J: TRBJ2-1; size: -; DNA: TGCAGTGCTAGAGATCGCGAGGGTCGTTCCTACAATGAGCAGTTCTTC; CDR3: CSARDREGRSYNEQFF
D: TRBD2; V: TRBV10-1; J: TRBJ2-1; size: -; DNA: TGCGCCAGCAGTGAACGGGGGGACCCCAATGAGCAGTTCTTC; CDR3: CASSERGDPNEQFF
D: -; V: TRBV7-9; J: TRBJ2-3; size: -; DNA: TGTGCCAGCCGAAAATCCCGGGCCCCGAACCCCCCAGATACGCAGTATTTT; CDR3: CASRKSRAPNPPDTQYF
D: -; V: TRBV12-3/TRBV12-4; J: TRBJ1-5; size: -; DNA: TGTGCCAGCAGTGCCCGGGGCGGGCGCGGTCAGCCCCAGCATTTT; CDR3: CASSARGGRGQPQHF
D: TRBD1; V: TRBV20-1; J: TRBJ1-1; size: -; DNA: TGCAGTGCTACCCTACAGGGGTTGAACACTGAAGCTTTCTTT; CDR3: CSATLQGLNTEAFF
D: TRBD1; V: TRBV24-1; J: TRBJ2-1; size: -; DNA: TGTGCCACCTCAGACAGGGCGGGCAATGAGCAGTTCTTC; CDR3: CATSDRAGNEQFF
D: -; V: TRBV29-1; J: TRBJ2-1; size: few; DNA: TGCAGCGTTGAAGAGCGGCAGAGCTCCTACAATGAGCAGTTCTTC; CDR3: CSVEERQSSYNEQFF
D: TRBD1; V: TRBV6-5; J: TRBJ1-5; size: -; DNA: TGTGCCAGCAGTTCACCGGAATACTTAACAGGGGACGGACAGCCCCAGCATTTT; CDR3: CASSSPEYLTGDGQPQHF